This TCR beta chain appears in the sequencing data of a study of CD8+CD57+ T cells in acquired aplastic anemia. Study overall: Quantities of DNA derived from sorted CD4+ and CD8+ cells averaged roughly 3.4 ug.

In this sample, this clonotype turned up many times. Antigen unknown. According to the study, genomic DNA was the template for TCR beta VDJ and CDR3 profiling. TCRdb re-analysed the reads in MiXCR, keeping a single row per CDR3 protein. The table lists 300,000 or so distinct CDR3 sequences, roughly 61% of them singletons, with around 1.3% in the top ten. Study outcomes and limitations: Found in both controls and patients were around 31 CD8+ CDR3 sequences.

This CDR3 is built from 14 residues. The germline V gene has CDR1 SEHNR and CDR2 FQNEAQ (reference sequence). V shed 6 bases and J 2 bases; nucleotides not matched to a gene: 4. By flow cytometry, patients selected for sequencing had shown an expansion of CD8+CD57+ cells. By the time of blood sampling, patients had still received no therapy. The sequenced sample was sorted CD4+, CD8+, or CD8+CD57+ T cells (not recorded which) from PBMCs. This clonotype originated in a human donor with aplastic anemia. The chain uses TRBV7-9 and TRBJ2-5; 9 bases map to TRBD2. The DNA of the CDR3 is TGTGCCAGCAGACACCTAGCGGGGCAAGAGACCCAGTACTTC. This codes for CASRHLAGQETQYF.